This T cell receptor beta chain derives from a study of T-cell reconstitution after alpha-beta-depleted transplantation in children. Preparation of the TCRbeta library used unique molecular identifiers. TCRdb processed the PCR reads anew with MiXCR; each CDR3 protein has one entry. The sample records 280,000 or so distinct CDR3 sequences, around 10% being singletons. Trimming pared 4 bases from V and 1 base from J, leaving 11 bases between. The germline CDR1 and CDR2 sequences are SQVTM and ANQGSEA. The CDR3 is made up of 13 amino acids. At least ten counts were recorded for this clonotype. Its specificity is unknown. Regarding the study as a whole: Counts and diversity of T cells one year after transplant came mostly from newly produced T cells. Several hundred expanded graft clones reportedly were the source of alpha-beta T cells about two months after transplant. There were some patients whose high TCRbeta diversity at day 60 came from surviving recipient T cells and thymic progenitors.

The sample consisted of peripheral blood, taken 180 days after TCRalphabeta/CD19-depleted stem cell transplant. This TCR was recovered from a male patient aged 2 to 10 who had a stem cell transplant for chronic granulomatous disease, so the T cells may come from the graft donor. The chain recombines TRBV29-1 with TRBJ2-7; D remains unclear. For the CDR3, the DNA is TGCAGCGTTGGGACGGACGTTTCCTACGAGCAGTACTTC. This gives the protein CSVGTDVSYEQYF.